Shown below are 19 T cell receptor beta chains from a single sample sequenced in a study of control samples from healthy donors and cancer patients. Profiled with immunoSEQ multiplex PCR; TCRdb holds only in-frame clones, not every one. The table has 150,000 to 200,000 clones, about 90% seen once. Sample: blood. These TCRs come from a man aged 30 to 39 in good health.

The chain links TRBV7-2 to TRBJ2-1; 9 bases are shared with TRBD1. Per germline, CDR1 SGHTA and CDR2 FQGNSA. CDR3 size: 15 residues. V shed 3 bases and J 2 bases; nucleotides not matched to a gene: 2. CDR3 in amino acids: CASSLGTGTYNEQFF. The CDR3, as DNA: TGTGCCAGCAGCTTGGGGACAGGGACCTACAATGAGCAGTTCTTC.

The chain is built from TRBV2 and TRBJ2-7, with 9 bases lining up with TRBD2. CDR1 SNHLY and CDR2 FYNNEI come from the germline V gene. CDR3 size: 15 residues. Trimming removed 2 bases from V and 7 bases from J; junction bases left unmatched: 9. This chain's CDR3 is CASSERASGAGEQYF. The CDR3 bases are TGTGCCAGCAGTGAACGGGCTAGCGGGGCGGGAGAGCAGTACTTC.

The chain employs TRBV12-3 or TRBV12-4 and TRBJ2-7, with D possibly matching TRBD1 (5 bases). V lost 6 bases, J lost 5 bases, and 14 bases lay in between. The length of the CDR3 is 13 residues. The CDR3 loop is CASSLFLQDEQYF. The CDR3 coding sequence is TGTGCCAGCAGCCTATTTTTACAGGACGAGCAGTACTTC.

The gene calls are TRBV25-1 and TRBJ1-5, with D perhaps matching TRBD1 (6 bases). From germline, CDR1 is MGHDK and CDR2 SYGVNS. V gave up 5 bases and J gave up 1 base, with 9 bases separating them. This CDR3 contains 14 residues. CDR3 sequence reads: CASSSQGSNQPQHF. The CDR3 DNA reads as TGTGCCAGCAGTTCGCAGGGGAGCAATCAGCCCCAGCATTTT. Drawing the rest from reference TRBV25-1 and TRBJ1-5, the complete variable domain is EADIYQTPRYLVIGTGKKITLECSQTMGHDKMYWYQQDPGMELHLIHYSYGVNSTEKGDLSSESTVSRIRTEHFPLTLESARPSHTSQYLCASSSQGSNQPQHFGDGTRLSIL.

The table lists this clone with a count of one. This chain connects TRBV4-3 to TRBJ1-6; 7 bases line up with TRBD1. The CDR3 length is 15 residues. The germline CDR1 and CDR2 sequences are LGHNA and YSLEER. With 0 bases clipped from V and 7 bases from J, the junction kept 3 bases outside the gene matches. CDR3 protein: CASSQDQGVNSPLHF. The CDR3 nucleotides are TGCGCCAGCAGCCAAGATCAGGGGGTAAATTCACCCCTCCACTTT.

The chain couples TRBV9 to TRBJ2-1; maybe TRBD2 (6 bases). The CDR3 is made up of 13 amino acids. The V gene's germline CDR1 is SGDLS and CDR2 YYNGEE. V lost 2 bases, J lost 5 bases, and 8 bases lay in between. DNA of the CDR3: TGTGCCAGCAGCGTTGGGAGGAACAATGAGCAGTTCTTC. Translated, it gives CASSVGRNNEQFF.

The V gene is TRBV7-2, the J gene TRBJ2-5; 8 nucleotides line up with TRBD2. CDR1 is SGHTA and CDR2 is FQGNSA in the germline V gene. The CDR3 spans 16 residues. Trimming took 2 bases from V and 1 from J; bases not matched to a gene: 6. The CDR3 loop reads CASSLTNAGGQETQYF. For the CDR3, the DNA is TGTGCCAGCAGCTTAACGAACGCGGGGGGCCAAGAGACCCAGTACTTC.

This chain connects TRBV4-1 to TRBJ1-2; TRBD1 matches 9 bases. V lost 4 bases to trimming and J lost 3 bases; unmatched junction nucleotides: 3. Germline values: CDR1 MGHRA, CDR2 YSYEKL. This CDR3 has 14 residues. The CDR3 is CASSLRQGDYGYTF. The CDR3 DNA is TGCGCCAGCAGCCTCCGACAGGGGGACTATGGCTACACCTTC.

The chain uses TRBV11-2 and TRBJ2-3; D call uncertain. Germline loops: CDR1 SGHAT, CDR2 FQNNGV. V dropped 0 bases and J dropped 4 bases, with 11 bases sitting between them. CDR3 length: 15 residues. The CDR3 sequence is CASSLEGGGADTQYF. CDR3 in DNA: TGTGCCAGCAGCTTAGAAGGCGGTGGGGCAGATACGCAGTATTTT.

This chain links TRBV7-9 with TRBJ1-2; the D is unclear. From germline, CDR1 is SEHNR and CDR2 FQNEAQ (reference sequence). CDR3 size: 14 residues. V dropped 2 bases and J dropped 4 bases, with 11 bases sitting between them. Written as DNA, the CDR3 is TGTGCCAGCAGCTTAATTGGTGTAGTCTATGGCTACACCTTC. The encoded protein is CASSLIGVVYGYTF.

The chain joins TRBV27 to TRBJ1-5; TRBD1 agrees at 8 bases. Germline V gene lookup returns CDR1 MNHEY and CDR2 SMNVEV (reference sequence). V lost 5 bases and J lost 2; bases outside the gene matches: 23. The CDR3 loop spans 21 amino acids. This CDR3 is CASSPRPRGHIGGYGNQPQHF. DNA of the CDR3: TGTGCCAGCAGTCCTAGGCCCAGGGGGCATATTGGAGGATATGGCAATCAGCCCCAGCATTTT.

This clone was recorded a few times. The V gene is TRBV4-2, the J gene TRBJ2-6; D gene uncertain. The CDR3 is made up of 16 amino acids. The V and J ends lost 2 bases and 0 bases respectively, with 8 bases between them. CDR1 is LGHNA, CDR2 YNFKEQ, per germline. The CDR3: CASSQTRRSGANVLTF. The CDR3 DNA reads TGTGCCAGCAGCCAAACGAGGCGCTCTGGGGCCAACGTCCTGACTTTC.

The count of this clone is one. This chain links TRBV3-1 (or the pseudogene TRBV3-2) with TRBJ2-4; TRBD2 aligns across 12 bases. The length of the CDR3 is 16 residues. The V gene's germline CDR1 is LGHDT and CDR2 YNNKEL (reference sequence). The J segment lost 9 bases and the V segment lost 4 bases, leaving 10 bases of the junction unmatched. CDR3 nucleotide sequence: TGTGCCAGCAGCCTCTCTAGCGGGAGGGCCGGCGGCATTCAGTACTTC. Translation: CASSLSSGRAGGIQYF.

The chain uses TRBV6-5 and TRBJ2-1; D not resolved. This CDR3 comprises 14 residues. V was cut by 9 bases and J by 0 bases, with 12 bases left in between. CDR1 and CDR2 from the germline V gene are MNHEY and SVGAGI. The CDR3: CARRPSTSYNEQFF. The CDR3, as DNA: TGTGCCAGAAGGCCTTCCACCTCCTACAATGAGCAGTTCTTC.

The CDR3 region is CASSQNGGGYTF. The CDR3 DNA follows: TGTGCCAGCAGCCAGAATGGGGGAGGCTACACCTTC. The V call is TRBV3-1 (or the pseudogene TRBV3-2), the J call TRBJ1-2, with D maybe TRBD1 (5 bases). Per the germline V gene, CDR1 is LGHDT and CDR2 is YNNKEL (reference sequence). Trimming pared 3 bases from V and 8 bases from J, leaving 10 bases between. The CDR3 contains 12 residues.

V and J are TRBV9 and TRBJ2-7, with a possible D match to TRBD1 (6 bases). The V end lost 1 base, the J end lost 2 bases, and 10 bases lay between the germline ends. Germline CDR1 reads SGDLS; CDR2 reads YYNGEE. This CDR3 has 14 residues. The DNA for the CDR3 is TGTGCCAGCAGCGTAATGGACAGACCCTACGAGCAGTACTTC. Translation gives CASSVMDRPYEQYF. Full variable domain (rest looked up from reference TRBV9 and TRBJ2-7): DSGVTQTPKHLITATGQRVTLRCSPRSGDLSVYWYQQSLDQGLQFLIQYYNGEERAKGNILERFSAQQFPDLHSELNLSSLELGDSALYFCASSVMDRPYEQYFGPGTRLTVT.

The sample holds a few counts of this clone. The chain couples TRBV18 to TRBJ1-2; TRBD1 might be the D (6 bases). The CDR3 is made up of 16 amino acids. Between the trimmed V and J ends, which lost 1 base and 3 bases, there was a span of 15 bases. The V gene's germline CDR1 is KGHSH and CDR2 LQKENI. The CDR3 sequence is CASSPRRGGTDYGYTF. CDR3 coding DNA: TGTGCCAGCTCACCACGCCGAGGGGGAACTGACTATGGCTACACCTTC.

The chain's CDR3 is CASSTQGVGEQFF. CDR3 nucleotide sequence: TGTGCCAGCAGTACGCAGGGAGTAGGTGAGCAGTTCTTC. This chain joins TRBV6-2 or TRBV6-3 and TRBJ2-1; D might be TRBD1 or TRBD2, each matching 5 bases. The V and J ends lost 5 bases and 9 bases respectively, with 14 bases between them. Germline loops: CDR1 MNHEY, CDR2 SVGEGT. This CDR3 has 13 residues.

V is TRBV5-4 and J is TRBJ1-1; D not resolved. Germline values: CDR1 SGHNT, CDR2 YYREEE (reference sequence). Trimming shortened V by 0 bases and J by 5 bases, and 17 bases separated the two germline ends. The CDR3 covers 16 residues. The CDR3 nucleotides are TGTGCCAGCAGCTTGGGGAGTAGTGGGGTGAGGACTGAAGCTTTCTTT. Amino acid sequence: CASSLGSSGVRTEAFF.